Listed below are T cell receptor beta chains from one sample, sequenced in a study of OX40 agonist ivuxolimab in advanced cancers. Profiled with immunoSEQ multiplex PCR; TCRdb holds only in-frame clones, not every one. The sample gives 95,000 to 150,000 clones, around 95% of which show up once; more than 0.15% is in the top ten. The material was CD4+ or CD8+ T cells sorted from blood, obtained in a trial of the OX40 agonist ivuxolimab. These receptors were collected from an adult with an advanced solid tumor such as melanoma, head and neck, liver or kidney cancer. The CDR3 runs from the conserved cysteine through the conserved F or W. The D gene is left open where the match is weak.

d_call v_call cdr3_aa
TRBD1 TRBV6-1 CASSNRTGLYEQYF
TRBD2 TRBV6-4 CASSATGKREGRYNEQFF
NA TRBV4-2 CASSQDVIRTYEAFF
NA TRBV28 CASILGGANEKLFF
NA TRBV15 CATSGGAAAAGYGYTF
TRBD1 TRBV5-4 CASSYPSGGVSYGYTF
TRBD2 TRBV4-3 CASSQEGLAGDNEQFF
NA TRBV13 CASSLRDSPLHF
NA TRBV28 CASSYPGAYGYTF
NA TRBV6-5 CASRGGGPHLNGYTF
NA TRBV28 CASSGTGFNTYNSPLHF
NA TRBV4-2 CASSQETVNGGEKLFF
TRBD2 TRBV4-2 CASSHDGRIRASGGGDEQFF
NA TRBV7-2 CASSSGVGYGPPPLF
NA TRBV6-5 CASRRDTLNTEAFF
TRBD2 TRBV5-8 CASSGWTSWSSGANVLTF
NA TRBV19 CASGTLYTGELFF
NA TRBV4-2 CASSQDWGGEAFF
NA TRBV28 CASSSDRLTGYTF
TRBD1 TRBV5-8 CASSGGTGAANEKLFF
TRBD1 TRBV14 CASSHRDRGNYGYTF
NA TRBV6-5 CASSRDRYSYEQYF
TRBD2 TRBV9 CASSVNRGRAGAGELFF
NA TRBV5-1 CASSLVGAATREQFF
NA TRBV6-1 CASTPIGPGNQPQHF
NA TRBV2 CASSEIGPQSEQYF
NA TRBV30 CAWSPQGNTEAFF
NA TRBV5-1 CASSPRGSQSETQYF
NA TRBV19 CASSSGTEGTGELFF
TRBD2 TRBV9 CASSYSGSYGTDTQYF
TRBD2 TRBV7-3 CASSRSPRGLAGAADTQYF
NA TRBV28 CASSSLPGSGNTIYF
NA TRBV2 CASSESFRGSGTDTQYF
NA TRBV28 CASSSRGRYGYTF
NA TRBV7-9 CASSLDQYSPLHF
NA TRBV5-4 CASSLVAGAEAFF
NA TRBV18 CASSPVQGNTGELFF
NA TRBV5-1 CASSWATGANVLTF
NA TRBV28 CASSLGGYNEQFF
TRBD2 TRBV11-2 CASSLRLAATVGSEQYF
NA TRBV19 CASTPVERVRNGYTF
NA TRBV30 CAWSVRARDTQYF
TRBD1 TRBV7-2 CASSLGTGDYNEQFF
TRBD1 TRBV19 CASSRGQGPNTGELFF
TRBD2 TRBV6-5 CASIGGLAYEQYF
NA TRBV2 CASSEGRLNTEAFF
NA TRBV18 CASSRGAERTSGNTIYF
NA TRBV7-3 CASSLTLNTEAFF
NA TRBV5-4 CASSQKTGGNEKLFF
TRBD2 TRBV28 CASRSTSAKPYEQYF
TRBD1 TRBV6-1 CASSELGQIYFSGNTIYF
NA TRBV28 CASSFSPQGGYTF
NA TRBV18 CASSPQNTGELFF
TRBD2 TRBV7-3 CASSAVAGRIDTQYF
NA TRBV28 CASSSGGSYNEQFF